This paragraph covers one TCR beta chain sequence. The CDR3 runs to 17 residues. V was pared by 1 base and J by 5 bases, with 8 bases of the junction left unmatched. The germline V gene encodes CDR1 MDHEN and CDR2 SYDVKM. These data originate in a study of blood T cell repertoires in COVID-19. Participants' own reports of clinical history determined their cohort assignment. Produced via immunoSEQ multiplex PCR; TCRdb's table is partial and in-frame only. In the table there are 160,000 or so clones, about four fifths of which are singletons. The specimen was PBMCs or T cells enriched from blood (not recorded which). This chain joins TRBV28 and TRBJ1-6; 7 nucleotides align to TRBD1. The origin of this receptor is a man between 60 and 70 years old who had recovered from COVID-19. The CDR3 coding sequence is TGTGCCAGCAGTTTATCTGTTTTGGGGACAGATAATTCACCCCTCCACTTT. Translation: CASSLSVLGTDNSPLHF.